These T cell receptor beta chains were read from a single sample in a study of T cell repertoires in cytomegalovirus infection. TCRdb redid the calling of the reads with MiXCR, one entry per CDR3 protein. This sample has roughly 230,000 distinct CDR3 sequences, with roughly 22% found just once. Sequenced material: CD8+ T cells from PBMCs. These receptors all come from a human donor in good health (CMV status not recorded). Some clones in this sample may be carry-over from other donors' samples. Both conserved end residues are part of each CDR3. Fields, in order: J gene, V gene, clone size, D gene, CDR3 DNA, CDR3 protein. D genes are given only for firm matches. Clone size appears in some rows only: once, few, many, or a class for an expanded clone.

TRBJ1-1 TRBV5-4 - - TGTGCCAGCAGCGAGGACCTTCTACTACACGTTCCCATGAACACTGAAGCTTTCTTT CASSEDLLLHVPMNTEAFF
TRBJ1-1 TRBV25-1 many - TGTGCCAGCAGTGAATGGGAGAACACTGAAGCTTTCTTT CASSEWENTEAFF
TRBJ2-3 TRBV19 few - TGTGCCAGTAGGGGATTCCCCACAGATACGCAGTATTTT CASRGFPTDTQYF
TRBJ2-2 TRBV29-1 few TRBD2 TGCAGCGTTAGGGCGGGGGCCGGGGAGCTGTTTTTT CSVRAGAGELFF
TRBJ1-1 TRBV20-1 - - TGCACCACTAGGGAGGGGGAAGCTTTCTTT CTTREGEAFF
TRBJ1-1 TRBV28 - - TGTGCCAGCAGTTTAATAGTCGGCCGCCTGAACACTGAAGCTTTCTTT CASSLIVGRLNTEAFF
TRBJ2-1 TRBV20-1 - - TGCAGTGCCCCCATGAGTCTAGCCGCCTACAATGAGCAGTTCTTC CSAPMSLAAYNEQFF
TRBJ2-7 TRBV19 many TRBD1 TGTGCCAGTAGTGCCGGGGACAGCTCCTACGAGCAGTACTTC CASSAGDSSYEQYF
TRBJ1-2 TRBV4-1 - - TGTGCCAGCAGCCAAGTCGGCCCTGGGGAATGGAGGGATGGCTACAGCTTC CASSQVGPGEWRDGYSF
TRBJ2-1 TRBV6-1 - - TGTGCCAGCAGTGAAGCAGTGCTAGCGAATGAGCAGTTCTTC CASSEAVLANEQFF
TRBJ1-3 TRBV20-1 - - TGCAGTGCTAGGGGGGCGCAGGTTGGAAACACCATATATTTT CSARGAQVGNTIYF
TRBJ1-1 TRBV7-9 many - TGTGCCAGCAGCTTTTCTGGGTTCACTGAAGCTTTCTTT CASSFSGFTEAFF
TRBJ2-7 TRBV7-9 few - TGTGCCAGCAGCTCCTATAGGGGGGAAGAGCAGTACTTC CASSSYRGEEQYF
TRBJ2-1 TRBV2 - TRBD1 TGTGCCAAGACCGGGACAGGAAACAATGAGCAGTTCTTC CAKTGTGNNEQFF
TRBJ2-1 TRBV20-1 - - TGCAGTGTCCCGACCCTGGATAACAGCGGAAATGAGCAGTTCTTC CSVPTLDNSGNEQFF
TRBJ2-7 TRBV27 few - TGTGCCAGCAGTTTCTCGAGCTCCTACGAGCAGTACTTC CASSFSSSYEQYF
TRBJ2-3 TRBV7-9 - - TGTGCCAGCAGCCCGCCGGGCAGTAGCACAGATACGCAGTATTTT CASSPPGSSTDTQYF
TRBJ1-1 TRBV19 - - TGTGCCAGTAGTATGGGGTGGGCCACTGAAGCTTTCTTT CASSMGWATEAFF
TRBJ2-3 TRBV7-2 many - TGTGCCAGCAGCGTGGGAGTAGATACGCAGTATTTT CASSVGVDTQYF
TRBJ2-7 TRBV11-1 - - TGTGCCAGCAGCGAGACTAGCTACGAGCAGTACTTC CASSETSYEQYF